This T cell receptor (beta chain) was documented in a study of beta chain features in type 1 diabetes. General study results and limits: Shortening of TCRB CDR3s, moderate but significant, appeared in all four CD4+ subsets of Type 1 diabetes patients. Shorter templates may be favored by PCR, equally so in patients and controls.

This clone was found a few times. Its specificity is unknown. This CDR3 contains 11 residues. CDR1 and CDR2 from the germline V gene are MGHRA and YSYEKL. Trimming removed 6 bases at V and 6 bases at J, with 8 bases between. All of the isolated RNA was reverse transcribed, so expressed TCRB transcripts were sequenced. Generated by immunoSEQ multiplex PCR, the TCRdb table keeps only in-frame clones and is missing some. The sample records roughly 500,000 clones, approximately 10% being singletons. The collection from each donor was one heparinised blood draw averaging roughly 0.11 L. It was via CD45RO/CCR7/CD25/CD127/CD95/CD27 that CD4+ naive, central memory, regulatory and stem cell-like memory cells were sorted.

The sequenced sample consisted of naive CD4+ T cells from blood. The clonotype comes from a woman aged 18-29 years in good health. The chain links TRBV4-1 to TRBJ1-1; no firm D call. CDR3 DNA sequence: TGCGCCAGCAGTCGCAGGTCTGAAGCTTTCTTT. It specifies CASSRRSEAFF.